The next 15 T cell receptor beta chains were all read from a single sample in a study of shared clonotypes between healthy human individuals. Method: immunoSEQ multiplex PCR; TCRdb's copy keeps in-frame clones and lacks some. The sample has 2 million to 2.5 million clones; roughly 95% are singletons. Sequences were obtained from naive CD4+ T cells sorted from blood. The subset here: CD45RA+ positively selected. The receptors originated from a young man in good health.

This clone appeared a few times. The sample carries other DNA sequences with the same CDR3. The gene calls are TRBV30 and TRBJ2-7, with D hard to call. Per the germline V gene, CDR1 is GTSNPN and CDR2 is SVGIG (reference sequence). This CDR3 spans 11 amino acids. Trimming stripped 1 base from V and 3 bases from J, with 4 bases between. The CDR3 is CAWSGSYEQYF. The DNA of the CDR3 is TGTGCCTGGAGTGGGAGCTACGAGCAGTACTTC.

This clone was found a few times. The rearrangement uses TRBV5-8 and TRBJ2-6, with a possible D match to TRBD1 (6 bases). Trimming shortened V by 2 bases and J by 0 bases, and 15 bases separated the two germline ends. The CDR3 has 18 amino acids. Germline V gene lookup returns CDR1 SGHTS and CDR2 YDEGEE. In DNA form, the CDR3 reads TGTGCCAGCAGCTTCACAGGGTCCCTTAGCTCTGGGGCCAACGTCCTGACTTTC. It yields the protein CASSFTGSLSSGANVLTF.

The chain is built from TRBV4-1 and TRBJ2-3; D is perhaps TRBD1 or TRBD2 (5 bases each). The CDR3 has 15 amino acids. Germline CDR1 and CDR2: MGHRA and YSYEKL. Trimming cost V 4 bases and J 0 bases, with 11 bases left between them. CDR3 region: CASSPWGRSTDTQYF. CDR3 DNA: TGCGCCAGCAGCCCCTGGGGACGAAGCACAGATACGCAGTATTTT.

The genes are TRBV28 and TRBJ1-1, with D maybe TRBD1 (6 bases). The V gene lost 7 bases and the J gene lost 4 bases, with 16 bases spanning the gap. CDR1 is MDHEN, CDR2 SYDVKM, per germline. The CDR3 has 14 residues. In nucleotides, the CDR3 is TGTGCCAGCAATTGGTTTGGGGGCGGCACTGAAGCTTTCTTT. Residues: CASNWFGGGTEAFF.

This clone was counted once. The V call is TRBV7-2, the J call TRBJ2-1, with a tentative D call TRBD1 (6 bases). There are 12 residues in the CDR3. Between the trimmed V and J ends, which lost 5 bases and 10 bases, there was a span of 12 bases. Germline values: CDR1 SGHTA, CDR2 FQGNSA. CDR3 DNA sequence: TGTGCCAGCAGCGTACAGGGTGGGGAGCAGTTCTTC. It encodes CASSVQGGEQFF.

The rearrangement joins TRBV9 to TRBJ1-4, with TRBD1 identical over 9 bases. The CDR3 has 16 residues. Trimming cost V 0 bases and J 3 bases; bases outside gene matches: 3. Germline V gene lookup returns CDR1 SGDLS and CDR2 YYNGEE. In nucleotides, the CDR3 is TGTGCCAGCAGCGTAGCTGGGGACAGGGCTAATGAAAAACTGTTTTTT. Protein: CASSVAGDRANEKLFF.

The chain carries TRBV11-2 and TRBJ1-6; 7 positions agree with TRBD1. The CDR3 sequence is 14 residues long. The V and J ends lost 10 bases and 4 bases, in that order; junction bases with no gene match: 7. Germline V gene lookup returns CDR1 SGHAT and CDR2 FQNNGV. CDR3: CATSGGTYNSPLHF. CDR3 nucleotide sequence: TGTGCCACGTCAGGGGGTACATATAATTCACCCCTCCACTTT.

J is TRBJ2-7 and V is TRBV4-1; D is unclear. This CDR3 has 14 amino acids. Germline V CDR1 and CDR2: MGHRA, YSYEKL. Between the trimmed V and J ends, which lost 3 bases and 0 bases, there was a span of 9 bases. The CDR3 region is CASSHGYNSYEQYF. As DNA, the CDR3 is TGCGCCAGCAGCCACGGTTATAACTCCTACGAGCAGTACTTC.

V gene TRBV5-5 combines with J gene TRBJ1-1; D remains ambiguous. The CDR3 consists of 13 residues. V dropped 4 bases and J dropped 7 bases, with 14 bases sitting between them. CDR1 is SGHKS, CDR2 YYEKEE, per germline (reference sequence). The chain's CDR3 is CASSMGGRFEAFF. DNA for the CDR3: TGTGCCAGCAGCATGGGAGGCAGGTTTGAAGCTTTCTTT.

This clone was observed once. CDR3 loop: CASSLGPPGPTLVSYEQYF. For the CDR3, the DNA is TGCGCCAGCAGCTTGGGGCCACCGGGGCCCACCTTAGTCTCCTACGAGCAGTACTTC. The J gene is TRBJ2-7, the V gene TRBV5-1; D could derive from TRBD1 or TRBD2 (5 bases each). CDR1 is SGHRS and CDR2 is YFSETQ in the germline V gene. The CDR3 length is 19 residues. The V and J ends lost 0 bases and 0 bases respectively, with 22 bases between them.

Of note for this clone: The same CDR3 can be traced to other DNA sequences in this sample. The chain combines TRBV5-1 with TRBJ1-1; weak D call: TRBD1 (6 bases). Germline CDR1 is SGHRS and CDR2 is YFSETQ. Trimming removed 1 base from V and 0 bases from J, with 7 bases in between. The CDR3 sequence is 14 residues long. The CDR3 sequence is CASSLQGMNTEAFF. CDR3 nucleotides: TGCGCCAGCAGCTTGCAGGGGATGAACACTGAAGCTTTCTTT.

The CDR3 coding sequence is TGTGCCAGCAGCTTGGCAATGACGAATACCTACGAGCAGTACTTC. It yields the protein CASSLAMTNTYEQYF. This sequence joins TRBV5-6 and TRBJ2-7; no clear D. The V and J ends lost 0 bases and 2 bases respectively, with 12 bases between them. Germline V lookup: CDR1 SGHDT, CDR2 YYEEEE. The CDR3 covers 15 residues.

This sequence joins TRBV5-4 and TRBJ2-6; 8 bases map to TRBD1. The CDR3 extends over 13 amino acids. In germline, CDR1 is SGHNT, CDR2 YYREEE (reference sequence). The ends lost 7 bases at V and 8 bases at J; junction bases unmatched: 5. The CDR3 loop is CASCRTGTNVLTF. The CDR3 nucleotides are TGTGCCAGCTGTCGGACAGGGACCAACGTCCTGACTTTC.

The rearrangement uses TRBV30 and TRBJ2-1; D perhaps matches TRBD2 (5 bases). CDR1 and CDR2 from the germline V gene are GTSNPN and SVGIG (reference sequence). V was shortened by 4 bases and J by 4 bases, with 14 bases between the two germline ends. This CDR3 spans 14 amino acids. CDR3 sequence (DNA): TGTGCCTGGATTACTAACCGGGATTACAATGAGCAGTTCTTC. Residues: CAWITNRDYNEQFF.

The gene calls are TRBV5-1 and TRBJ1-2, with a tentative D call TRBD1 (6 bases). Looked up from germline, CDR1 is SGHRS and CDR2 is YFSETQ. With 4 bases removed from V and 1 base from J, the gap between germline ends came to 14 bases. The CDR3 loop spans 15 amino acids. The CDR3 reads CASSPGDGGNYGYTF. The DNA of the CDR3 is TGCGCCAGCAGCCCAGGGGACGGAGGTAACTATGGCTACACCTTC. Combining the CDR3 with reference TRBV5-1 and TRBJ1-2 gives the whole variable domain KAGVTQTPRYLIKTRGQQVTLSCSPISGHRSVSWYQQTPGQGLQFLFEYFSETQRNKGNFPGRFSGRQFSNSRSEMNVSTLELGDSALYLCASSPGDGGNYGYTFGSGTRLTVV.